The 16 T cell receptor beta chains below come from one sample, sequenced in a study of blood T cell repertoires in COVID-19. Method: immunoSEQ multiplex PCR; TCRdb's copy keeps in-frame clones and lacks some. The sample shows approximately 230,000 clones, around four fifths of them seen only once. The source material was peripheral blood. Receptors originate from a man younger than 40 with active or convalescent COVID-19.

The chain uses TRBV20-1 and TRBJ1-2; D is unclear. Trimming removed 2 bases from V and 3 bases from J, with 4 bases in between. Looked up from germline, CDR1 is DFQATT and CDR2 is SNEGSKA (reference sequence). The CDR3 length is 11 residues. CDR3 in amino acids: CSARPDYGYTF. CDR3 DNA sequence: TGCAGTGCTAGACCCGACTATGGCTACACCTTC.

The V gene is TRBV27, the J gene TRBJ2-7, with D tentatively TRBD1 (5 bases). The germline V gene has CDR1 MNHEY and CDR2 SMNVEV (reference sequence). The V and J ends lost 2 bases and 3 bases respectively, with 8 bases between them. CDR3 length equals 13 residues. The CDR3 DNA reads TGTGCCAGCAGTTTACAGGGTCTCTACGAGCAGTACTTC. This encodes CASSLQGLYEQYF.

In regard to this clone: In this CDR3 the conserved last residue, phenylalanine or tryptophan, is missing, so a read error is likely. The limits of the CDR3 on the DNA are not certain, so only TCRdb's listed CDR3 is given. J is TRBJ1-1 and V is TRBV6-6; the table's D call, TRBD1, was not checked against the DNA. Including both end residues, the CDR3 is 12 amino acids long. The germline gives CDR1 MNHNY, CDR2 SVGAGI (reference sequence). CDR3 residues: CASSSGTGEPLV.

Here the CDR3 DNA reads TGTGCCAGCTCACAGGCCTTAGTAAGCGATGAGCAGTTCTTC. Its protein is CASSQALVSDEQFF. The chain combines TRBV18 with TRBJ2-1; D remains unclear. This CDR3 region has 14 residues. CDR1 and CDR2 (germline): KGHSH, LQKENI. Trimming cost V 4 bases and J 8 bases, with 15 bases left between them.

V and J are TRBV10-2 and TRBJ2-7; possibly TRBD2 for D (6 bases). V was trimmed by 7 bases and J by 6 bases, leaving 16 bases between them. The V gene's germline CDR1 is WSHSY and CDR2 SAAADI. The length of the CDR3 is 13 residues. As DNA, the CDR3 is TGCGCCAGCATCACAGGAGGGCTCGGCGAGCAGTACTTC. Translated: CASITGGLGEQYF.

DNA of the CDR3: TGTGCCAGCAGCGTAGGGAGGAACACTGAAGCTTTCTTT. It is translated as CASSVGRNTEAFF. V usage is TRBV9 and J usage is TRBJ1-1; D remains ambiguous. The CDR3 contains 13 residues. Trimming removed 0 bases at V and 1 base at J, with 4 bases between. Germline CDR1 reads SGDLS; CDR2 reads YYNGEE.

V is TRBV9 and J is TRBJ2-2; tentative D call: TRBD2 (6 bases). This CDR3 contains 16 residues. Germline loops: CDR1 SGDLS, CDR2 YYNGEE. Trimming took 4 bases from V and 5 from J, leaving 18 bases between them. The CDR3 nucleotides read TGTGCCAGCAGCCCTGGAGGGCTGGACGGGACCGGGGAGCTGTTTTTT. It codes for CASSPGGLDGTGELFF.

The V call is TRBV11-3, the J call TRBJ2-1; D gene unclear. There are 15 residues in the CDR3. Germline CDR1 SGHNT, CDR2 YENEEA. V lost 0 bases and J lost 0, with 6 bases in between. The CDR3 protein is CASSLDTGSYNEQFF. Here the CDR3 DNA reads TGTGCCAGCAGCTTAGACACTGGCTCCTACAATGAGCAGTTCTTC. Based on the CDR3 plus reference TRBV11-3 and TRBJ2-1, the full variable domain is EAGVVQSPRYKIIEKKQPVAFWCNPISGHNTLYWYLQNLGQGPELLIRYENEEAVDDSQLPKDRFSAERLKGVDSTLKIQPAELGDSAVYLCASSLDTGSYNEQFFGPGTRLTVL.

The rearrangement uses TRBV7-2 and TRBJ1-5; D is unresolved. This CDR3 contains 15 residues. V was pared by 2 bases and J by 5 bases, with 13 bases between. Germline values: CDR1 SGHTA, CDR2 FQGNSA. The CDR3 DNA reads as TGTGCCAGCAGCTTAAGCGGCAGCCTACATCAGCCCCAGCATTTT. This sequence encodes CASSLSGSLHQPQHF.

The rearrangement links TRBV3-1 (or the pseudogene TRBV3-2) to TRBJ1-1; D is unclear. The V gene's germline CDR1 is LGHDT and CDR2 YNNKEL (reference sequence). V lost 7 bases to trimming and J lost 5 bases, with 17 bases between them. This CDR3 has 14 residues. The CDR3 nucleotides are TGTGCCAGCACCCAGTTGGGAGGAAAGACTGAAGCTTTCTTT. Translated, it gives CASTQLGGKTEAFF.

The rearrangement links TRBV9 to TRBJ2-5; D perhaps matches TRBD1 (6 bases). This CDR3 is 14 amino acids long. Germline values: CDR1 SGDLS, CDR2 YYNGEE. Trimming shortened V by 3 bases and J by 1 base, and 10 bases separated the two germline ends. This chain's CDR3 is CASSAQTGQETQYF. CDR3 DNA sequence: TGTGCCAGCAGCGCACAGACAGGCCAAGAGACCCAGTACTTC.

The gene calls are TRBV9 and TRBJ1-1, with 9 bases that match TRBD1. From germline, CDR1 is SGDLS and CDR2 YYNGEE. V lost 0 bases to trimming and J lost 5 bases; unmatched junction nucleotides: 5. The CDR3 is 15 amino acids. The CDR3, as DNA: TGTGCCAGCAGCGTAGCGGGACAGGGCAGGACTGAAGCTTTCTTT. Translation: CASSVAGQGRTEAFF.

The chain carries TRBV18 and TRBJ2-7, with TRBD2 matching 7 bases. The CDR3 covers 13 residues. CDR1 and CDR2 (germline): KGHSH, LQKENI. With V trimmed by 2 bases and J by 3 bases, 1 base remained unmatched. The CDR3 DNA sequence: TGTGCCAGCTCACCATCTAGCGGCTACGAGCAGTACTTC. Encoded protein: CASSPSSGYEQYF.

The chain combines TRBV7-2 with TRBJ2-1, with 8 nucleotides matching TRBD2. J was trimmed by 4 bases and V by 1 base; bases with no gene match: 3. The CDR3 is 15 residues long. Germline V gene data show CDR1 as SGHTA and CDR2 as FQGNSA. The CDR3, as DNA: TGTGCCAGCAGCTTAGAACTAGCGGAATACAATGAGCAGTTCTTC. It is translated as CASSLELAEYNEQFF.

This clone appeared a single time. The V and J genes are TRBV28 and TRBJ1-6; no firm D call. The CDR3 runs to 11 residues. Deletions cut 6 bases from V and 8 bases from J, with 5 bases between. Germline V gene lookup returns CDR1 MDHEN and CDR2 SYDVKM. Here the CDR3 DNA reads TGTGCCAGCAGCTCGGATTCACCCCTCCACTTT. Encoded protein: CASSSDSPLHF.

This clone was detected a few times. This chain uses TRBV27 with TRBJ2-1; 10 bases align to TRBD2. This CDR3 spans 15 amino acids. Trimming at V came to 8 bases and at J to 10 bases, leaving 14 bases not matched to a gene. Germline CDR1 reads MNHEY; CDR2 reads SMNVEV (reference sequence). The CDR3: CASALGLAGVGEQFF. The CDR3 DNA follows: TGTGCCAGCGCCCTCGGGCTAGCGGGAGTCGGGGAGCAGTTCTTC.